This entry lists 17 T cell receptor beta chains sequenced from one sample in a study of blood T cell repertoires in COVID-19. Profiled with immunoSEQ multiplex PCR; TCRdb holds only in-frame clones, not every one. The data contain 150,000 to 200,000 clones, approximately 88% of them singletons. The sequencing input was peripheral blood. The source is a woman aged 60-75 years who had recovered from COVID-19.

This chain uses TRBV30 with TRBJ1-2; 8 bases match TRBD1. Germline V gives CDR1 GTSNPN, CDR2 SVGIG (reference sequence). The CDR3 covers 13 residues. After removal of 2 bases from V and 4 bases from J, the junction contained 3 bases not matched to a gene. This chain's CDR3 is CAWSYGQGYGYTF. In nucleotides, the CDR3 is TGTGCCTGGAGTTACGGACAGGGCTATGGCTACACCTTC. The variable domain in full, completed from reference TRBV30 and TRBJ1-2, reads SQTIHQWPATLVQPVGSPLSLECTVEGTSNPNLYWYRQAAGRGLQLLFYSVGIGQISSEVPQNLSASRPQDRQFILSSKKLLLSDSGFYLCAWSYGQGYGYTFGSGTRLTVV.

This chain links TRBV6-1 with TRBJ1-1, with D possibly TRBD1 on 6 matching bases. Looked up from germline, CDR1 is MNHNS and CDR2 is SASEGT. Trimming shortened V by 0 bases and J by 6 bases, and 11 bases separated the two germline ends. The CDR3 is 14 amino acids. CDR3 amino acids: CASSEAEWTAEAFF. CDR3 sequence (DNA): TGTGCCAGCAGTGAAGCGGAGTGGACAGCTGAAGCTTTCTTT.

The V and J genes are TRBV4-1 and TRBJ1-5; D remains unclear. Germline lookup yields CDR1 MGHRA and CDR2 YSYEKL. Trimming shortened V by 0 bases and J by 0 bases, and 12 bases separated the two germline ends. There are 17 residues in the CDR3. The CDR3 DNA follows: TGCGCCAGCAGCCAAGACCATCGGGGAGATAGCAATCAGCCCCAGCATTTT. It yields the protein CASSQDHRGDSNQPQHF.

The rearrangement links TRBV5-1 to TRBJ1-1; 7 bases line up with TRBD1. J lost 11 bases, V lost 4 bases, and 8 bases had no gene match. This CDR3 has 12 residues. The germline V gene has CDR1 SGHRS and CDR2 YFSETQ. As DNA, the CDR3 is TGCGCCAGCAGCGGGGACAGTTCTGCTGCTTTCTTT. Amino acids: CASSGDSSAAFF.

The rearrangement joins TRBV5-5 to TRBJ2-2; 7 nucleotides line up with TRBD1. CDR1 and CDR2 (germline): SGHKS, YYEKEE (reference sequence). This CDR3 contains 17 residues. V shed 5 bases and J 3 bases; nucleotides not matched to a gene: 13. CDR3 nucleotides: TGTGCCAGCAGTAATCTTAGGGGGCTTCGTCACACCGGGGAGCTGTTTTTT. It specifies CASSNLRGLRHTGELFF.

The chain recombines TRBV5-6 with TRBJ2-7; 7 bases fit TRBD1. Germline CDR1 SGHDT, CDR2 YYEEEE. With 5 bases clipped from V and 2 bases from J, the junction kept 10 bases outside the gene matches. The CDR3 runs to 15 residues. As DNA, the CDR3 is TGTGCCAGCAGGGAACAGGGGAGTCCGGCCTACGAGCAGTACTTC. Encoded protein: CASREQGSPAYEQYF.

This sequence joins TRBV7-9 and TRBJ2-5; 10 bases match TRBD2. From germline, CDR1 is SEHNR and CDR2 FQNEAQ (reference sequence). This CDR3 is built from 15 residues. The V gene end was trimmed by 1 base and the J gene end by 3 bases; junction bases not matched to a gene: 2. The CDR3 sequence is CASSLGLAGEETQYF. The CDR3, as DNA: TGTGCCAGCAGCTTAGGCCTAGCGGGGGAAGAGACCCAGTACTTC. Based on the CDR3 plus reference TRBV7-9 and TRBJ2-5, the full variable domain is DTGVSQNPRHKITKRGQNVTFRCDPISEHNRLYWYRQTLGQGPEFLTYFQNEAQLEKSRLLSDRFSAERPKGSFSTLEIQRTEQGDSAMYLCASSLGLAGEETQYFGPGTRLLVL.

This chain connects TRBV5-1 to TRBJ2-1; D is possibly TRBD1 (7 bases). This CDR3 contains 15 residues. CDR1 and CDR2 from the germline V gene are SGHRS and YFSETQ. Between the trimmed V and J ends, which lost 6 bases and 3 bases, there was a span of 16 bases. The CDR3 nucleotides read TGCGCCAGCATCAAGTCAGGGGGAGGCTACAATGAGCAGTTCTTC. Its protein product is CASIKSGGGYNEQFF.

V is TRBV5-6 and J is TRBJ1-1; 7 bases agree with TRBD1. CDR3 length: 15 amino acids. With 2 bases clipped from V and 3 bases from J, the junction kept 7 bases outside the gene matches. Germline V gene lookup returns CDR1 SGHDT and CDR2 YYEEEE. The DNA of the CDR3 is TGTGCCAGCAGCTTACTACAGGGGAACTACACTGAAGCTTTCTTT. Protein sequence: CASSLLQGNYTEAFF.

V usage is TRBV4-2 and J usage is TRBJ1-5; no definite D call. CDR3 size: 14 residues. Looked up from germline, CDR1 is LGHNA and CDR2 is YNFKEQ. Trimming cost V 0 bases and J 4 bases, with 7 bases left between them. In nucleotides, the CDR3 is TGTGCCAGCAGCCAAGAAAGTAGAAATCAGCCCCAGCATTTT. It specifies CASSQESRNQPQHF.

The V gene is TRBV12-3 or TRBV12-4, the J gene TRBJ1-2; D not certain. CDR3 length: 12 residues. V lost 6 bases to trimming and J lost 6 bases, with 11 bases between them. The CDR3 coding sequence is TGTGCCAGCAGGGGGAACGGGGATGGCTACACCTTC. Translated: CASRGNGDGYTF.

This chain links TRBV19 with TRBJ1-2; D is perhaps TRBD1 (5 bases). Trimming removed 10 bases at V and 0 bases at J, with 15 bases between. The CDR3 has 14 amino acids. Germline V CDR1 and CDR2: LNHDA, SQIVND (reference sequence). CDR3 in DNA: TGTGCCACGCTTACCCCGGGGGCTAACTATGGCTACACCTTC. Its translation: CATLTPGANYGYTF.

J is TRBJ1-1 and V is TRBV27; a possible D gene is TRBD1 (6 bases). The V end was cut by 4 bases, the J end by 6 bases, with 21 bases between. Germline-derived CDR1 and CDR2 are MNHEY and SMNVEV (reference sequence). The CDR3 length is 16 residues. CDR3 coding DNA: TGTGCCAGCAGTTCCCCTCCCAACAGGGCTGACGCTGAAGCTTTCTTT. It yields the protein CASSSPPNRADAEAFF.

The J gene is TRBJ1-4, the V gene TRBV18; the match to TRBD1 covers 8 bases. Germline V gives CDR1 KGHSH, CDR2 LQKENI. The junction had 3 bases not matched to a gene; V was cut back by 2 bases and J by 7 bases. The CDR3 totals 14 residues. The CDR3 DNA sequence: TGTGCCAGCTCACCATGGACAGGGTCTGAAAAACTGTTTTTT. It codes for CASSPWTGSEKLFF.

This sequence joins TRBV4-1 and TRBJ2-7, with 11 positions matching TRBD2. V lost 2 bases and J lost 4; bases outside the gene matches: 4. The CDR3 contains 15 residues. Germline CDR1 and CDR2: MGHRA and YSYEKL. CDR3 region: CASSQNSGGAYEQYF. CDR3 coding DNA: TGCGCCAGCAGCCAAAATAGCGGGGGGGCTTACGAGCAGTACTTC.

The V and J genes are TRBV6-5 and TRBJ2-7, with 7 bases that match TRBD2. This CDR3 comprises 12 residues. V trimming: 7 bases; J trimming: 3 bases; junction bases outside the gene matches: 3. CDR1 is MNHEY and CDR2 is SVGAGI in the germline V gene. CDR3 amino acids: CASMGEGYEQYF. CDR3 nucleotide sequence: TGTGCCAGCATGGGGGAGGGCTACGAGCAGTACTTC.

This chain connects TRBV2 to TRBJ1-2; a possible D gene is TRBD1 (6 bases). The CDR3 is 14 residues long. The germline V and J ends were trimmed by 7 bases and 1 base, with 13 bases remaining between them. Germline CDR1 reads SNHLY; CDR2 reads FYNNEI. In nucleotides, the CDR3 is TGTGCCAGCAAGCGGACAGACCATAACTATGGCTACACCTTC. This encodes CASKRTDHNYGYTF.